This T cell receptor beta chain was recovered during a study of cytomegalovirus exposure and HLA in healthy donors. Primers for the PCR totalled 60 Vbeta and 13 Jbeta. The repertoire was sequenced with immunoSEQ multiplex PCR; TCRdb's copy has only in-frame clones and lacks some. This table has around 130,000 clones, less than 85% appearing once. Germline CDR1 MDHEN, CDR2 SYDVKM. The ends lost 5 bases at V and 6 bases at J; junction bases unmatched: 12. This CDR3 is built from 16 residues. General study results and limits: For most subjects, TCR beta sequences were reported to predict HLA-A and HLA-B alleles with accuracy.

In regard to this clone: Its matching antigen is unknown.

This TCR came from a middle-aged man in good health and CMV-seronegative. This chain uses TRBV28 with TRBJ2-3, with 9 bases identical to TRBD2. The sample taken for sequencing was PBMCs. In DNA, the CDR3 is TGTGCCAGCAGTGCGAGCGGGAGGCCCTTGGGGGATACGCAGTATTTT. This translates into CASSASGRPLGDTQYF.